This record looks at one T cell receptor beta chain sequence and its context. Its antigen is still unknown. The data were obtained in a study of T cell responses to AZD1222 COVID-19 vaccine. Trimming removed 1 base at V and 1 base at J, with 8 bases between. CDR1 and CDR2 from the germline V gene are MGHRA and YSYEKL. The CDR3 spans 15 residues. TCRdb's table, derived via immunoSEQ multiplex PCR, lists solely in-frame clones and lacks some. Of about 150,000 clones listed, about 93% were seen once; the top ten hold under 6.5%. Study results and limitations: Epitopes outside B.1.351 and B.1.1.7 mutated regions reportedly drew nearly half of spike TCRs.

This receptor was obtained from an adult in good health. The V and J genes are TRBV4-1 and TRBJ1-3; D is uncertain. The sequenced sample was peripheral blood, obtained on day 0 of AZD1222 vaccination. The CDR3 loop reads CASSQGEDSGNTIYF. The CDR3 nucleotides are TGCGCCAGCAGCCAAGGAGAAGATTCTGGAAACACCATATATTTT.